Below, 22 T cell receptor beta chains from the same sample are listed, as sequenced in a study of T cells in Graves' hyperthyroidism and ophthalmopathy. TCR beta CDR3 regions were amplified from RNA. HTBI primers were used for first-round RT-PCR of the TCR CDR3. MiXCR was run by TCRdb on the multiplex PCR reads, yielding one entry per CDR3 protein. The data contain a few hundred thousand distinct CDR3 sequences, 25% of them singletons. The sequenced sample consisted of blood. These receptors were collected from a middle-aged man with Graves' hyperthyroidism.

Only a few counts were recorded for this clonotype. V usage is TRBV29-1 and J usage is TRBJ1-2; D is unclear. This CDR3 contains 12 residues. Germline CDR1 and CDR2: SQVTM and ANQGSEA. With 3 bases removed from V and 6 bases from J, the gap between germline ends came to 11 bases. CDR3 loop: CSVDSAFNGYTF. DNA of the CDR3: TGCAGCGTTGATTCCGCTTTTAATGGCTACACCTTC.

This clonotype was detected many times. The CDR3: CASSPRGTSTTEQYF. For the CDR3, the DNA is TGCGCCAGCAGCCCCCGGGGGACTAGCACGACCGAGCAGTACTTC. The V call is TRBV5-1, the J call TRBJ2-7; 9 bases are shared with TRBD2. The CDR3 is 15 residues long. CDR1 and CDR2 from the germline V gene are SGHRS and YFSETQ. V lost 4 bases and J lost 6; bases outside the gene matches: 11.

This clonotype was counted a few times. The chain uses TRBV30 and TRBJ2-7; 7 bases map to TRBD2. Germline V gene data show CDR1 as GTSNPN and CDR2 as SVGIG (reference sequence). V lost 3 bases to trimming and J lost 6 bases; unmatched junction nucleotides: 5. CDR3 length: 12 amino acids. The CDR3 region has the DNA TGTGCCTGGAGCCGTCCTAGCGGCGAGCAGTACTTC. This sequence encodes CAWSRPSGEQYF. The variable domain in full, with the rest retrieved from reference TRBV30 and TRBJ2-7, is SQTIHQWPATLVQPVGSPLSLECTVEGTSNPNLYWYRQAAGRGLQLLFYSVGIGQISSEVPQNLSASRPQDRQFILSSKKLLLSDSGFYLCAWSRPSGEQYFGPGTRLTVT.

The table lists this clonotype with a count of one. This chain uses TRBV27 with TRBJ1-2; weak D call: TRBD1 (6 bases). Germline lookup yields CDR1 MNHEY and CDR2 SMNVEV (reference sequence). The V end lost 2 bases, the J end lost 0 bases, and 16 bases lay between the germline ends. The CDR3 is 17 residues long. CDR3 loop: CASSLSQGTISNYGYTF. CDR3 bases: TGTGCCAGCAGTTTAAGTCAGGGGACTATCTCTAACTATGGCTACACCTTC.

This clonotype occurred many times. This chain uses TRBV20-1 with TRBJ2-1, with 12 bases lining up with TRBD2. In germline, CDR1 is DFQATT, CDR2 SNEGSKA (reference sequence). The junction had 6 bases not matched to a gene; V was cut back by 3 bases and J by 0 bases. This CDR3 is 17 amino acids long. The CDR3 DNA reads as TGCAGTGCTAGCCCTAGCGGGAGGGCCAGCTCCTACAATGAGCAGTTCTTC. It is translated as CSASPSGRASSYNEQFF.

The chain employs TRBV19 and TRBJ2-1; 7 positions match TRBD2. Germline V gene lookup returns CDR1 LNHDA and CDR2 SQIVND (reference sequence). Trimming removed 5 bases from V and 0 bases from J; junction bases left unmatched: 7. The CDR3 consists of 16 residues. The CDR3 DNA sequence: TGTGCCAGTAGTCTCTTTGGCGGGAGCTCCTACAATGAGCAGTTCTTC. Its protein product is CASSLFGGSSYNEQFF. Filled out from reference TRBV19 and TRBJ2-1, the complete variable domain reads DGGITQSPKYLFRKEGQNVTLSCEQNLNHDAMYWYRQDPGQGLRLIYYSQIVNDFQKGDIAEGYSVSREKKESFPLTVTSAQKNPTAFYLCASSLFGGSSYNEQFFGPGTRLTVL.

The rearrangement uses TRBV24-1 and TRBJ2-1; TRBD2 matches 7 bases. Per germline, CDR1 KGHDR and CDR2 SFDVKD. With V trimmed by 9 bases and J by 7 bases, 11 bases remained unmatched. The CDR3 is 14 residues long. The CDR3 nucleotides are TGTGCCACCCAATGGGGGGGAGCGGGAAATGAGCAGTTCTTC. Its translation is CATQWGGAGNEQFF.

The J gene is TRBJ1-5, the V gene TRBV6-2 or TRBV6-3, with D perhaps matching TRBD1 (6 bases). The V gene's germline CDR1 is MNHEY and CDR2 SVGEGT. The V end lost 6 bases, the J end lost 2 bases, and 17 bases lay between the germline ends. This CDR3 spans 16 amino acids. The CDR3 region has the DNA TGTGCCAGCAGGCCTGGGACACAAAGTCGCAATCAGCCCCAGCATTTT. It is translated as CASRPGTQSRNQPQHF.

For the CDR3, the DNA is TGCAGTGCTAGAGATCAGGCTGTCGAGCAGTACTTC. This sequence encodes CSARDQAVEQYF. This chain links TRBV20-1 with TRBJ2-7, with D hard to call. V gave up 0 bases and J gave up 6 bases, with 9 bases separating them. The CDR3 sequence is 12 residues long. Germline lookup yields CDR1 DFQATT and CDR2 SNEGSKA (reference sequence).

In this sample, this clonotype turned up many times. CDR3 residues: CSARGDRGNTEAFF. CDR3 sequence (DNA): TGCAGTGCTAGAGGGGACAGGGGGAACACTGAAGCTTTCTTT. The chain links TRBV20-1 to TRBJ1-1; 10 bases fit TRBD1. The CDR3 spans 14 residues. The V gene end was trimmed by 1 base and the J gene end by 1 base; junction bases not matched to a gene: 0. The germline CDR1 and CDR2 sequences are DFQATT and SNEGSKA (reference sequence).

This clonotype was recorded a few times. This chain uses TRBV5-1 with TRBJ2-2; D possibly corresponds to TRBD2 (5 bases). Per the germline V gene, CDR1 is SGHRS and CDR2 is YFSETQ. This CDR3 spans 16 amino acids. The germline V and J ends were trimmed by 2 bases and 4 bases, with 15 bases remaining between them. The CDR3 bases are TGCGCCAGCAGCTTTACCTCCCGGGGAGTCACCGGGGAGCTGTTTTTT. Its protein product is CASSFTSRGVTGELFF.

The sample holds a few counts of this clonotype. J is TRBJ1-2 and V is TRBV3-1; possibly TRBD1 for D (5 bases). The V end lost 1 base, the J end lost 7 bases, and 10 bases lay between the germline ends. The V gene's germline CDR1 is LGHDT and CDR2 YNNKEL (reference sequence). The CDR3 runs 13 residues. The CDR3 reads CASSQVGHLGYTF. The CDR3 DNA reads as TGTGCCAGCAGCCAAGTGGGGCATCTTGGCTACACCTTC.

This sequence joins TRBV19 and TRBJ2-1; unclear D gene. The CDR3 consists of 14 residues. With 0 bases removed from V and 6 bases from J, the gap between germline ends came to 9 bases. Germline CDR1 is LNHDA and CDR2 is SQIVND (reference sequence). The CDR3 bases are TGTGCCAGTAGTATAGATTCTTTGCCCAATGAGCAGTTCTTC. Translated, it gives CASSIDSLPNEQFF.

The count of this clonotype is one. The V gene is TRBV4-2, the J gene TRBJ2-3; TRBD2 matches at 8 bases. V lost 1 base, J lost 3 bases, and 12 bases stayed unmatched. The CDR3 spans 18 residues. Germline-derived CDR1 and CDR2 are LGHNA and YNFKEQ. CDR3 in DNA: TGTGCCAGCAGCCAAGTGGTGGGAGGACTAGCAGGAACAGATACGCAGTATTTT. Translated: CASSQVVGGLAGTDTQYF.

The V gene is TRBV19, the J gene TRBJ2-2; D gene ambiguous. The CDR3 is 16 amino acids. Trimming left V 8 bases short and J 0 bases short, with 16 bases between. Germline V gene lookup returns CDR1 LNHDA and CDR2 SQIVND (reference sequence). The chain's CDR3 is CASRLDGTTNTGELFF. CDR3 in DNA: TGTGCCAGTCGGTTAGATGGTACCACGAACACCGGGGAGCTGTTTTTT.

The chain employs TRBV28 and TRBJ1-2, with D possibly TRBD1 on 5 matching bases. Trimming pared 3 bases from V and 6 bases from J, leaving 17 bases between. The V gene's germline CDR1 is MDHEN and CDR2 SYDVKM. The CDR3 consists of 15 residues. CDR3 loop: CASSFAGRISNGYTF. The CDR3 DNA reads TGTGCCAGCAGTTTCGCGGGGCGTATAAGTAATGGCTACACCTTC.

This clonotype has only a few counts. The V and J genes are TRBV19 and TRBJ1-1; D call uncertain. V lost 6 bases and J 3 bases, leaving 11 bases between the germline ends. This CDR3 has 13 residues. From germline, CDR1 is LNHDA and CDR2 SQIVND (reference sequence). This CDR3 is CASSARSDTEAFF. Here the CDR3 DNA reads TGTGCCAGTAGCGCGAGATCTGACACTGAAGCTTTCTTT.

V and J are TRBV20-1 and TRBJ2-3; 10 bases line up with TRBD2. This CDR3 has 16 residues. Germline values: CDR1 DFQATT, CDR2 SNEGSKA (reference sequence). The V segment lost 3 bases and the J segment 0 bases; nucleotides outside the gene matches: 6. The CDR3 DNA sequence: TGCAGTGCTAGCCAGCGGGAGGGCCGGAGCACAGATACGCAGTATTTT. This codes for CSASQREGRSTDTQYF.

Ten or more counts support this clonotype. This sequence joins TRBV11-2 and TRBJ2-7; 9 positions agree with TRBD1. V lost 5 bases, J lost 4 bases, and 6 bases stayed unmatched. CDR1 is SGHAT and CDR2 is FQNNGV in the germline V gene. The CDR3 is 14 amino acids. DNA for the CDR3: TGTGCCAGCAGCCCGCACAGGGGGCTTTACGAGCAGTACTTC. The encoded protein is CASSPHRGLYEQYF.

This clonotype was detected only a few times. The CDR3 here is CASSEYSGTRNEQFF. CDR3 sequence (DNA): TGTGCCAGCAGTGAATACAGCGGCACGCGGAATGAGCAGTTCTTC. The rearrangement uses TRBV7-2 and TRBJ2-1, with D maybe TRBD2 (5 bases). The germline gives CDR1 SGHTA, CDR2 FQGNSA. Between the trimmed V and J ends, which lost 6 bases and 7 bases, there was a span of 19 bases. This CDR3 has 15 residues.

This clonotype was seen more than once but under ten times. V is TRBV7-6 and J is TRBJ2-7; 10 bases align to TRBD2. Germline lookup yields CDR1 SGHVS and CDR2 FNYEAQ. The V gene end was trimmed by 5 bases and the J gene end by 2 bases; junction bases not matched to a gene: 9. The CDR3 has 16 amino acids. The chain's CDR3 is CASSILSGRGTYEQYF. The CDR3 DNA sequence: TGTGCCAGCAGCATCCTAAGCGGGAGGGGAACCTACGAGCAGTACTTC. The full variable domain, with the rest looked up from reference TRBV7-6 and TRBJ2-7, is GAGVSQSPRYKVTKRGQDVALRCDPISGHVSLYWYRQALGQGPEFLTYFNYEAQQDKSGLPNDRFSAERPEGSISTLTIQRTEQRDSAMYRCASSILSGRGTYEQYFGPGTRLTVT.

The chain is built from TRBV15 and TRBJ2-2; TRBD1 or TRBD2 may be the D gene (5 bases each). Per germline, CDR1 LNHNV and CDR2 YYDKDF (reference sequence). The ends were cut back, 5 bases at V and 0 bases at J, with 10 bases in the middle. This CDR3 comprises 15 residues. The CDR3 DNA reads TGTGCCACCAGCGTGGGGGTAACGAACACCGGGGAGCTGTTTTTT. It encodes CATSVGVTNTGELFF.